This T cell receptor (beta chain) emerged from a study of blood T cell repertoires in COVID-19. Study-level background: Sites across the United States, Italy and Spain contributed samples from acute and convalescent COVID-19. PBMCs, B-cell-depleted T cells, or T cells provided the cDNA or gDNA that made up the material.

Per the authors' pipeline: Amplification with reference gene primers provided the estimates of nucleated cell counts. Sequencing was performed with immunoSEQ multiplex PCR; in TCRdb, only in-frame clones are kept and a portion is missing. From that table come the V and J calls and clone size; the DNA was used to work out D and trimming. The sample comprises about 300,000 clones, approximately 88% of which are singletons, and 5.5% to 7% rests with the top ten. Losses at the gene ends were 1 base for V and 3 bases for J; bases not matched to a gene: 8. The CDR3 covers 17 residues. The germline CDR1 and CDR2 sequences are LGHDT and YNNKEL (reference sequence).

The TCR was taken from a woman aged 30 to 39 who had recovered from COVID-19. The rearrangement joins TRBV3-1 (or the pseudogene TRBV3-2) to TRBJ1-5; 8 positions match TRBD1. The sequenced sample consisted of peripheral blood. The CDR3 DNA reads as TGTGCCAGCAGCCAAGGACAGGGGCCGCCGAACAATCAGCCCCAGCATTTT. This translates into CASSQGQGPPNNQPQHF.